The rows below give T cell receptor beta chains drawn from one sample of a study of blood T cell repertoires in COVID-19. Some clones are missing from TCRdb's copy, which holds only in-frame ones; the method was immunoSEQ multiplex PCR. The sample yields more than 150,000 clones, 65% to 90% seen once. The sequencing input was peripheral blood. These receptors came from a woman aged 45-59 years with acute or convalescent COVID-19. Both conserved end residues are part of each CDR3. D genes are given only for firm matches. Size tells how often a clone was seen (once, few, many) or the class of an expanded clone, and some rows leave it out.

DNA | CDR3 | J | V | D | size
TGTGCCAGCTCACCGCCAGAGACAGGGGGCGTCTATGGCTACACCTTC | CASSPPETGGVYGYTF | TRBJ1-2 | TRBV18 | TRBD1 | NA
TGCAGCGTTGAAAGAGGAACTAGCGGGAGAACCTACGAGCAGTACTTC | CSVERGTSGRTYEQYF | TRBJ2-7 | TRBV29-1 | TRBD2 | NA
TGTGCCAGCAGCTTAGTCCTAGCGGGAGCCGGGGAGCTGTTTTTT | CASSLVLAGAGELFF | TRBJ2-2 | TRBV7-2 | TRBD2 | NA
TGTGCCAGCTTCCCACGGGGGGGACCCAGCTCCTACGAGCAGTACTTC | CASFPRGGPSSYEQYF | TRBJ2-7 | TRBV28 | TRBD2 | NA
TGTGCCAGCAGAATACAAGTAGCCAAAAACATTCAGTACTTC | CASRIQVAKNIQYF | TRBJ2-4 | TRBV6-5 | NA | once
TGTGCCAGCAGCCAAGAGTCCATCCGGGACAGTGGGAATCAGCCCCAGCATTTT | CASSQESIRDSGNQPQHF | TRBJ1-5 | TRBV3-1/TRBV3-2 | TRBD1 | NA
TGCGCCAGCAGAAAACAGGGGGCCCAAGAGACCCAGTACTTC | CASRKQGAQETQYF | TRBJ2-5 | TRBV5-1 | TRBD1 | few
TGTGCCAGCGGGGCGGGTTTTCGGGAGTATGGCTACACCTTC | CASGAGFREYGYTF | TRBJ1-2 | TRBV2 | NA | NA
TGTGCCAGCAGCTTGGGTGGGACTAGCGGGAGGGCCTTAACGCAGTATTTT | CASSLGGTSGRALTQYF | TRBJ2-3 | TRBV7-2 | TRBD2 | NA
TGTGCCAGCTCACTTCAATCCAGGGGTCCTGGAAACACCATATATTTT | CASSLQSRGPGNTIYF | TRBJ1-3 | TRBV18 | NA | NA
TGTGCCAGTAGTGCGCCGGTGCCCGGGGAGCTGTTTTTT | CASSAPVPGELFF | TRBJ2-2 | TRBV19 | NA | NA
TGTGCCAGCAGTGACGCCCAGACAGCCCAAGAGACCCAGTACTTC | CASSDAQTAQETQYF | TRBJ2-5 | TRBV28 | NA | NA
TGTGCCAGCAACTCCTTAGCGGTGTCCGGAAACACCATATATTTT | CASNSLAVSGNTIYF | TRBJ1-3 | TRBV28 | NA | NA
TGTGCCAGCGGGACAGGGCCCTTGGGGGCTTTCTTT | CASGTGPLGAFF | TRBJ1-1 | TRBV19 | TRBD1 | NA
TGTGCCAGCAGCTTGAGGGACTATAATGAAAAACTGTTTTTT | CASSLRDYNEKLFF | TRBJ1-4 | TRBV5-4 | NA | NA
TGTGCCAGCAGCTACAGGGGCGAGCAGTACTTC | CASSYRGEQYF | TRBJ2-7 | TRBV12-3/TRBV12-4 | TRBD1 | NA
TGTGCCAGCAGTAAACAGGGAGCTGGGGCCAACGTCCTGACTTTC | CASSKQGAGANVLTF | TRBJ2-6 | TRBV6-2/TRBV6-3 | NA | once
TGTGCCAGCAAACTACGTAGCGACACTGAAGCTTTCTTT | CASKLRSDTEAFF | TRBJ1-1 | TRBV14 | NA | NA
TGTGCCAGCAGTTTCGGCGGTACCTACGAGCAGTACTTC | CASSFGGTYEQYF | TRBJ2-7 | TRBV12-3/TRBV12-4 | NA | NA
TGTGCCAGCAGCGTAGTCGAGACAGGGGAGACTAATGAAAAACTGTTTTTT | CASSVVETGETNEKLFF | TRBJ1-4 | TRBV9 | TRBD1 | NA
TGTGCCAGCACCCCCAGTTGGGGGACAGGGGCTACGCAGTATTTT | CASTPSWGTGATQYF | TRBJ2-3 | TRBV6-5 | TRBD1 | NA
TGCAGCGTTGTGGTTCAGGGCAGTGAGCAGTTCTTC | CSVVVQGSEQFF | TRBJ2-1 | TRBV29-1 | NA | NA
TGTGCCAGCAGCCTGGGACAGGTTGTGTTGAACACTGAAGCTTTCTTT | CASSLGQVVLNTEAFF | TRBJ1-1 | TRBV5-6 | TRBD1 | few
TGTGCCAGCAGTGAGGTAGCTCCCTACGAGCAGTACTTC | CASSEVAPYEQYF | TRBJ2-7 | TRBV2 | NA | NA
TGCGCCAGCAGCCAAGATAGGGGGAAGGAGACCCAGTACTTC | CASSQDRGKETQYF | TRBJ2-5 | TRBV4-1 | NA | NA
TGTGCCAGCAGTTACTGGCTAGTGGGCACCGGGGAGCTGTTTTTT | CASSYWLVGTGELFF | TRBJ2-2 | TRBV6-2/TRBV6-3 | NA | NA
TGTGCCAGCAGTCCAGGTAGTTACGAGCAGTACTTC | CASSPGSYEQYF | TRBJ2-7 | TRBV2 | NA | NA